Sequencing of this T cell receptor beta chain was carried out in a study of Graves' ophthalmopathy and Graves' hyperthyroidism. Scientists amplified the TCR beta CDR3 regions from RNA transcripts. An opening RT-PCR round employed HTBI primers and preceded a second-round multiplex PCR. TCRdb used MiXCR to reprocess the multiplex PCR reads, holding one entry per CDR3 protein. The sample carries hundreds of thousands of distinct CDR3 sequences, approximately 15% recorded once. Whole-study results and caveats: Ophthalmopathy versus stable hyperthyroidism: 13-signature model gave around 85% sensitivity, 75% to 83% specificity. Clonotypes were expanded in thyroid at above 0.001 frequency, and most also appeared in blood.

Researchers turned away patients with other autoimmune diseases, uncontrolled infections, pregnancy or lactation. This clonotype was seen repeatedly, ten times or more. The antigen remains undetermined. The sample was blood. The sequence came from a young woman with Graves' ophthalmopathy.

CDR3 coding DNA: TGTGCCAGCAGCCCCCGGATTAACTATGGCTACACCTTC. This gives the protein CASSPRINYGYTF. J is TRBJ1-2 and V is TRBV28; D is uncertain. V dropped 6 bases and J dropped 1 base, with 9 bases sitting between them. Germline values: CDR1 MDHEN, CDR2 SYDVKM. The CDR3 consists of 13 residues.